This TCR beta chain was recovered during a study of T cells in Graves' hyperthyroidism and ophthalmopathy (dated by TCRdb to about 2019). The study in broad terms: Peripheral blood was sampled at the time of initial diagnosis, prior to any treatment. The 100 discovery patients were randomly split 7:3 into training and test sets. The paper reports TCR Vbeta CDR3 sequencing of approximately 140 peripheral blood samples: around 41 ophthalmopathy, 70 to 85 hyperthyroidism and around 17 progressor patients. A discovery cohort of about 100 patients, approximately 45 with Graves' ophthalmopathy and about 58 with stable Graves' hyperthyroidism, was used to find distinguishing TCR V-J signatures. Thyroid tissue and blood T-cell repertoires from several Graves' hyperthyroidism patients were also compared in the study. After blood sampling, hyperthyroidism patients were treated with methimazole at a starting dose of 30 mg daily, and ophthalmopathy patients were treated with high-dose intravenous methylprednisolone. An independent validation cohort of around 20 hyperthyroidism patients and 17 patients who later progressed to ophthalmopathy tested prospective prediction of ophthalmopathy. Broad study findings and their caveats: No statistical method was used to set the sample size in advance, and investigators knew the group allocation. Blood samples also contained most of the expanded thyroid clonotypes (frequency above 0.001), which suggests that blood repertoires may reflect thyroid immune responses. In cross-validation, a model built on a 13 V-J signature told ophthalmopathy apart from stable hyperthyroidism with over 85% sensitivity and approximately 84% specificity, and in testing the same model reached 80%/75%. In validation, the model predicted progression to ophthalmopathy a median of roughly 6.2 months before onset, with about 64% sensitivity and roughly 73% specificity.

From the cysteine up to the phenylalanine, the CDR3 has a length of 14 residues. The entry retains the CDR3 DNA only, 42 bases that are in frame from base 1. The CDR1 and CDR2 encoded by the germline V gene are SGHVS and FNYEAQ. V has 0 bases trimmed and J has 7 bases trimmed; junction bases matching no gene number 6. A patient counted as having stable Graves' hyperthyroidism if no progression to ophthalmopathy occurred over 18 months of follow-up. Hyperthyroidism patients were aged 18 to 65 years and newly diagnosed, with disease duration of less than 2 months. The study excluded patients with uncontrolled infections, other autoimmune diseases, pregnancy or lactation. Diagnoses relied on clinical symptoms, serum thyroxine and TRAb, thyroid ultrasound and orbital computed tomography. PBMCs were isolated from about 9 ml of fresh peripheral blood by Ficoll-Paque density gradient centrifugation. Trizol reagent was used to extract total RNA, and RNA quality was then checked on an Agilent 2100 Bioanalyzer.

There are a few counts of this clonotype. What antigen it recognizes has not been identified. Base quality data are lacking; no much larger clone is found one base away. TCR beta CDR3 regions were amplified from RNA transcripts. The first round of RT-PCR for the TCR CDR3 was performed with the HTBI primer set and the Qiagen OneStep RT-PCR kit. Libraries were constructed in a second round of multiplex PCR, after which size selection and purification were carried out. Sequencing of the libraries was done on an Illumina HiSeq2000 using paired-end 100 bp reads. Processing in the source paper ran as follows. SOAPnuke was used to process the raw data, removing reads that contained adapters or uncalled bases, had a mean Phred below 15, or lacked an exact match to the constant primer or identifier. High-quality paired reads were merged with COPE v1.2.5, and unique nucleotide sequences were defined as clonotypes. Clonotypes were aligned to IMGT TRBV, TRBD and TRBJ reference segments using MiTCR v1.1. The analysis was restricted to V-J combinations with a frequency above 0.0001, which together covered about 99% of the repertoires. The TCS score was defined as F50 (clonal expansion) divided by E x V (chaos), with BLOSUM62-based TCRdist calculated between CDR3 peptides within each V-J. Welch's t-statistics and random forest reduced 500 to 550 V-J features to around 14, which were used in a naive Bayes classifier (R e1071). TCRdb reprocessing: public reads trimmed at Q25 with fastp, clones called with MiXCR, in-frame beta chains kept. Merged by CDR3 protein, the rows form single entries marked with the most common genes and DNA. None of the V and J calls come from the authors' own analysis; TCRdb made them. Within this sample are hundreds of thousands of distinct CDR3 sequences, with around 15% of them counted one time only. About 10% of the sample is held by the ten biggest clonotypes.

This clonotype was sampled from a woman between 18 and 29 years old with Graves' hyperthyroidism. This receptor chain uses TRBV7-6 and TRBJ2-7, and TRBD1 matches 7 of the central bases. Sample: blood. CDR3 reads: CASSLAGGHGEQYF. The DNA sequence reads TGTGCCAGCAGCTTAGCAGGGGGCCACGGAGAGCAGTACTTC.